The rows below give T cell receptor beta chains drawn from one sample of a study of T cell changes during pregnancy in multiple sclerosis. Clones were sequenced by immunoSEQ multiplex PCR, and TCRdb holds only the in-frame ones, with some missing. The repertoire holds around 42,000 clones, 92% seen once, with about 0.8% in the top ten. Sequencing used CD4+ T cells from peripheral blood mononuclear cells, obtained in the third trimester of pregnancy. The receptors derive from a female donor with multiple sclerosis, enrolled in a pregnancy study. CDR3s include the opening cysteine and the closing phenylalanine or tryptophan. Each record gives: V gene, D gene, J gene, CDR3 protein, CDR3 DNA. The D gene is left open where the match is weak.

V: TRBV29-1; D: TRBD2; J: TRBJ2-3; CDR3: CSVGRTSGYTDTQYF; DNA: TGCAGCGTTGGGAGGACTAGCGGTTACACAGATACGCAGTATTTT
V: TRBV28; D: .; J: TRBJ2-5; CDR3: CASSLGRSRVAETQYF; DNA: TGTGCCAGCAGTTTGGGCCGCTCCAGGGTAGCAGAGACCCAGTACTTC
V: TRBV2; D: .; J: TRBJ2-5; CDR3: CASRAPGDRETQYF; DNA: TGTGCCAGCAGGGCCCCGGGGGACCGGGAGACCCAGTACTTC
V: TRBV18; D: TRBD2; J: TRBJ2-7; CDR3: CASSLLAGGSYEQYF; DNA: TGTGCCAGCTCACTTTTAGCGGGCGGCTCCTACGAGCAGTACTTC
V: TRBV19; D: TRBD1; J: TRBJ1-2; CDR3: CASSMGQVYYGYTF; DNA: TGTGCCAGTAGTATGGGACAGGTATACTATGGCTACACCTTC
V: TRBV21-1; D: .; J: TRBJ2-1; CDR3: CASSKVRAGFSYNEQFF; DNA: TGTGCCAGCAGCAAAGTGAGGGCGGGTTTTTCCTACAATGAGCAGTTCTTC
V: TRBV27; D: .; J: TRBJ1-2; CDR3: CASSLRATADYGYTF; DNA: TGTGCCAGCAGTTTACGGGCGACAGCCGACTATGGCTACACCTTC
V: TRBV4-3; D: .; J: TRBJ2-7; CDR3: CASSRGQGGSYEQYF; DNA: TGCGCCAGCAGCCGTGGACAGGGAGGGAGTTACGAGCAGTACTTC
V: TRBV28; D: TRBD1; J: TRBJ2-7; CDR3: CANPTTGTGCHEQYF; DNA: TGTGCCAACCCTACGACCGGGACAGGGTGCCACGAGCAGTACTTC
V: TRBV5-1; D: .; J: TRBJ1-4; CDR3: CASKVGVEAREKLFF; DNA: TGCGCCAGCAAGGTCGGGGTCGAAGCCAGGGAAAAACTGTTTTTT
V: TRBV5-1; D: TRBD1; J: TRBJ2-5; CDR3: CASSPGQGRETQYF; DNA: TGCGCCAGCAGCCCCGGACAGGGAAGAGAGACCCAGTACTTC
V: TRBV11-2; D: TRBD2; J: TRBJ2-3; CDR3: CASSLTGLAGEDTQYF; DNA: TGTGCCAGCAGCTTAACAGGACTAGCGGGAGAAGATACGCAGTATTTT
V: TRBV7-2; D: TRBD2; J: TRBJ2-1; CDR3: CASSSRPTSGRIYEQFF; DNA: TGTGCCAGCAGCTCGCGCCCCACTAGCGGGAGAATTTATGAGCAGTTCTTC
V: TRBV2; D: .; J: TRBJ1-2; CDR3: CASSTGRNFYGYTF; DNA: TGTGCCAGCAGTACGGGTCGGAACTTCTATGGCTACACCTTC
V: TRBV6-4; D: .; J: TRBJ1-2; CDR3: CASSDIWRGDGYTF; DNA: TGTGCCAGCAGTGACATCTGGAGGGGTGACGGCTACACCTTC